A single T cell receptor beta chain is shown here with its context. This sample is drawn from a study of CD8 T cells in Susac syndrome. The CDR3 has 14 residues. CDR1 is SGHDT and CDR2 is YYEEEE in the germline V gene. The V and J ends lost 1 base and 9 bases respectively, with 14 bases between them. Sequencing of TCR beta was performed on blood CD8+ T cells and on blood CD4+ T cells. The multiple sclerosis control group comprised treatment-naive patients with stable or active relapsing-remitting disease. TEMRA cells were enriched by FACS, while CD8+ and CD4+ T cells were obtained through a negative isolation that was performed magnetically. Random hexamers were used to reverse transcribe an amount of 0.5 to 1 ug RNA. immunoSEQ multiplex PCR amplified TCR beta CDR3 across 54 Vbeta, 13 Jbeta. TCRdb itself ran the immunoSEQ multiplex PCR reads through MiXCR, one entry per CDR3 protein. Of some 260,000 distinct CDR3 sequences listed, around 93% were seen once; the top ten hold roughly 0.072%.

V and J are TRBV5-6 and TRBJ2-1, with D maybe TRBD1 (6 bases). This TCR derives from a human donor with multiple sclerosis. The sample taken for sequencing was CD4+ T cells from PBMCs. Written as DNA, the CDR3 is TGTGCCAGCAGCTTGAGGGGGAGAAGGGGTGAGCAGTTCTTC. Its translation is CASSLRGRRGEQFF.